This T cell receptor (beta chain) is from a study of long-term antiretroviral therapy in people with HIV. A v3.0 immunoSEQ assay was performed at survey level. TCRdb's copy holds only in-frame clones and misses some; the assay was immunoSEQ multiplex PCR. The data show 42,000 or so clones, approximately 87% seen once. Germline V gene sequence: CDR1 MNHNY, CDR2 SVGAGI (reference sequence). This CDR3 has 14 amino acids. V was trimmed by 6 bases and J by 9 bases, leaving 20 bases between them. Treatment locations for all participants with HIV were in the United States. The sequence was obtained from a woman aged 50 to 65 with HIV. Sequences were derived from unsorted PBMCs, sampled 1.2 years after starting antiretroviral therapy. The J gene is TRBJ1-1, the V gene TRBV6-6; perhaps TRBD1 as D (5 bases). CDR3 residues: CASRTAINSIQAFF. CDR3 in DNA: TGTGCCAGCAGGACAGCAATAAACAGCATACAAGCTTTCTTT.